The rows below give T cell receptor beta chains drawn from one sample of a study of T-cell reconstitution after alpha-beta-depleted transplantation in children. MiXCR, run by TCRdb on the PCR reads, gives a single entry per CDR3 protein. Of about 580,000 distinct CDR3 sequences in the sample, around 23% were seen once. This specimen was PBMCs, mostly from graft donor cells, taken 360 days after TCRalphabeta/CD19-depleted stem cell transplant. These receptors originate from a boy younger than two who had a stem cell transplant for acute myeloid leukemia, so the T cells may come from the graft donor. The conserved cysteine and the conserved F or W are not part of the CDR3 here.

V gene,J gene,CDR3 protein
TRBV12-3/TRBV12-4,TRBJ2-1,ASTKGSAGNEQF
TRBV11-2,TRBJ2-7,ASSFTGTGKSPT
TRBV10-2,TRBJ2-1,ASDPGTGRNEQF
TRBV4-3,TRBJ2-7,ASSQDPGREQY
TRBV20-1,TRBJ2-5,SARATGQGGRETQY
TRBV27,TRBJ2-1,ASSGARFYNEQF
TRBV12-3/TRBV12-4,TRBJ1-5,ASRDEVFQPQH
TRBV7-9,TRBJ2-1,ASSIGTSGNEQF
TRBV28,TRBJ2-1,ASSFPIAGGSSYNEQF
TRBV7-2,TRBJ2-1,ASSLGRRLYNEQF
TRBV29-1,TRBJ1-1,SVRTGPVNTEAF
TRBV12-3/TRBV12-4,TRBJ1-6,ASSLGGDRANSPLH
TRBV2,TRBJ2-5,ASRLQRARQETQY
TRBV29-1,TRBJ1-5,SVGGQGGDQPQH
TRBV20-1,TRBJ1-5,SAIVPAQPQH
TRBV29-1,TRBJ2-1,SVDRQAPNEQF
TRBV2,TRBJ2-2,ASSKRTSGGVNTGELF
TRBV2,TRBJ1-1,ASSESRDTEAF
TRBV10-2,TRBJ2-5,ASSGLGGETQY
TRBV5-1,TRBJ2-1,ASSASTDPVYNEQF
TRBV5-1,TRBJ2-3,ASSLRALTDTQY
TRBV5-1,TRBJ1-2,ASSLTGPPDYGYT
TRBV12-3/TRBV12-4,TRBJ2-2,ASSYRTGELF
TRBV29-1,TRBJ2-5,SVETGGTQY
TRBV6-1,TRBJ2-1,ASRTTTGNEQF
TRBV4-3,TRBJ2-7,ASSQVWATGGLRHEQY